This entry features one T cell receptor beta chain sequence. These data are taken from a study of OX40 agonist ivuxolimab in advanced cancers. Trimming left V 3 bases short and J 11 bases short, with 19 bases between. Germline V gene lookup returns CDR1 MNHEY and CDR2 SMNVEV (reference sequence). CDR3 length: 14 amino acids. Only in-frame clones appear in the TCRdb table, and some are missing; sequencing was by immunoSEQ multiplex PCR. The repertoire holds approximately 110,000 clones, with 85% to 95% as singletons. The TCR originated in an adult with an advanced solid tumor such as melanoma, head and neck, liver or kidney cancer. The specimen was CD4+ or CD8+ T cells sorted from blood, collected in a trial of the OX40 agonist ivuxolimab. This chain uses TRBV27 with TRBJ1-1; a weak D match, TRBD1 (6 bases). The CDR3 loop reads CASSFLDGGARAFF. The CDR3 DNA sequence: TGTGCCAGCAGTTTTCTCGATGGGGGGGCGCGGGCTTTCTTT.